This TCR beta chain was captured in a study of a mutant IDH1 vaccine in newly diagnosed glioma. The overall study: The sex distribution of treated patients was approximately 62% male and 37.5% female, with a mean age of 40.4 years.

The sample's time point: baseline, week 1 (first vaccination visit). Documented treatment: pre-vaccination baseline after standard-of-care therapy. Sequencing used immunoSEQ multiplex PCR; TCRdb keeps in-frame clones, though not all of them. In the table there are roughly 71,000 clones, around 86% of which are singletons. V lost 8 bases, J lost 8 bases, and 11 bases stayed unmatched. Germline values: CDR1 LNHNV, CDR2 YYDKDF (reference sequence). The CDR3 length is 13 residues. Sample: PBMCs, taken from a glioma patient treated with radiotherapy, temozolomide or both. The chain is built from TRBV15 and TRBJ1-2; TRBD1 matches 7 bases. The TCR was taken from a man aged 30-40 years with glioma. The CDR3 nucleotides read TGTGCCACCCGCGACAGGGCTAGAGAGGGCTACACCTTC. It encodes CATRDRAREGYTF.